This is a list of T cell receptor beta chains from one sample in a study of cytomegalovirus exposure and HLA in healthy donors. Here immunoSEQ multiplex PCR was the method, and the copy in TCRdb shows in-frame clones only, minus some. Counted here are under 150,000 clones, roughly four fifths occurring once; the ten biggest clones make up approximately 0.94%. The sequenced sample was PBMCs. The origin of the receptors is a woman aged 60-75 years in good health and CMV-seronegative. CDR3s leave out the opening cysteine and the closing phenylalanine or tryptophan. Each record gives: J gene, clone size, V gene, CDR3 protein. Clone size is not always given. Where it is, it says once, few, many or a class for expanded clones.

J gene: TRBJ1-6; clone size: few; V gene: TRBV1; CDR3 protein: TSSQDPRVYSPLH
J gene: TRBJ2-1; clone size: -; V gene: TRBV9; CDR3 protein: ASSVAIGSGGANEQF
J gene: TRBJ1-4; clone size: -; V gene: TRBV5-4; CDR3 protein: ASSPTSDRHNEKLF
J gene: TRBJ2-2; clone size: once; V gene: TRBV21-1; CDR3 protein: ASSNTAPGTGSPRDTGELF
J gene: TRBJ2-7; clone size: -; V gene: TRBV6-5; CDR3 protein: ASSRDREWTYEQY
J gene: TRBJ1-2; clone size: -; V gene: TRBV9; CDR3 protein: ASSERDQANYGYT
J gene: TRBJ1-3; clone size: few; V gene: TRBV10-3; CDR3 protein: AISDSKTLSGNTIY
J gene: TRBJ1-1; clone size: -; V gene: TRBV5-1; CDR3 protein: ASSLNFDSQAEAF
J gene: TRBJ1-4; clone size: -; V gene: TRBV5-1; CDR3 protein: ASSHGRAAGEKLF
J gene: TRBJ1-2; clone size: -; V gene: TRBV7-9; CDR3 protein: SSSPTVTYGYT
J gene: TRBJ1-4; clone size: -; V gene: TRBV28; CDR3 protein: ASSSGGKKLF
J gene: TRBJ2-1; clone size: -; V gene: TRBV30; CDR3 protein: AWTLERYNEQF
J gene: TRBJ1-6; clone size: -; V gene: TRBV28; CDR3 protein: ASSLRVQGTALH
J gene: TRBJ2-7; clone size: few; V gene: TRBV19; CDR3 protein: ASSKGQGAYEQY
J gene: TRBJ2-7; clone size: -; V gene: TRBV15; CDR3 protein: ATSRVTQGWQY
J gene: TRBJ2-1; clone size: once; V gene: TRBV19; CDR3 protein: ASSKLSYNEQF
J gene: TRBJ2-2; clone size: -; V gene: TRBV18; CDR3 protein: ASSLGQDGSGELF
J gene: TRBJ1-5; clone size: -; V gene: TRBV6-4; CDR3 protein: ASSDSDRGSGQPQH
J gene: TRBJ1-6; clone size: -; V gene: TRBV7-8; CDR3 protein: ASSSERLGNSPLH
J gene: TRBJ2-7; clone size: -; V gene: TRBV7-6; CDR3 protein: ASRFHTKSYEQY
J gene: TRBJ1-1; clone size: -; V gene: TRBV6-1; CDR3 protein: ASRGGQGMNTEAF
J gene: TRBJ2-3; clone size: -; V gene: TRBV7-9; CDR3 protein: ASSLGAGRGTSTDTQY
J gene: TRBJ2-7; clone size: -; V gene: TRBV7-3; CDR3 protein: ASSSGGKHEQY
J gene: TRBJ2-3; clone size: -; V gene: TRBV9; CDR3 protein: ASSVGFREGGDTQY
J gene: TRBJ1-5; clone size: -; V gene: TRBV6-5; CDR3 protein: ASSYGRQGNQPQH
J gene: TRBJ2-2; clone size: -; V gene: TRBV18; CDR3 protein: ASSPLSGELF
J gene: TRBJ1-1; clone size: -; V gene: TRBV15; CDR3 protein: ATSRDPGAMNTEAF
J gene: TRBJ2-3; clone size: -; V gene: TRBV28; CDR3 protein: ASIGSTDTQY
J gene: -; clone size: -; V gene: TRBV2; CDR3 protein: ASVRGYEQY
J gene: TRBJ1-4; clone size: -; V gene: TRBV6-1; CDR3 protein: ASRTGEKLF
J gene: TRBJ2-7; clone size: -; V gene: TRBV5-1; CDR3 protein: ASSLREPYEQY
J gene: TRBJ2-2; clone size: few; V gene: TRBV27; CDR3 protein: ASSFGLNTGELF
J gene: TRBJ2-7; clone size: once; V gene: TRBV4-1; CDR3 protein: ASSFQDSSYEQY
J gene: TRBJ2-7; clone size: -; V gene: TRBV27; CDR3 protein: ASSSTTQSSYEQY
J gene: -; clone size: -; V gene: TRBV2; CDR3 protein: ASTAEEGSEQY
J gene: TRBJ1-6; clone size: -; V gene: TRBV28; CDR3 protein: ASSLRQGNSPLH
J gene: TRBJ2-7; clone size: -; V gene: TRBV27; CDR3 protein: ASSPKTGGLPYEQY
J gene: TRBJ1-5; clone size: -; V gene: TRBV28; CDR3 protein: AIRESTGGSNQPQH
J gene: TRBJ2-2; clone size: -; V gene: TRBV5-1; CDR3 protein: ASSLEGQNTGELF
J gene: TRBJ1-5; clone size: -; V gene: TRBV19; CDR3 protein: ASSIGGNQPQH
J gene: TRBJ1-4; clone size: -; V gene: TRBV13; CDR3 protein: ASSRTGGAGEKLF
J gene: TRBJ1-6; clone size: -; V gene: TRBV20-1; CDR3 protein: SAGGPSPLH
J gene: TRBJ1-2; clone size: -; V gene: TRBV14; CDR3 protein: ASSQDHLVEGRYGYT
J gene: -; clone size: once; V gene: TRBV18; CDR3 protein: ASSPPNGRDLYEQY
J gene: TRBJ1-6; clone size: few; V gene: TRBV5-1; CDR3 protein: ASSLGYSSISYNSPLH
J gene: TRBJ2-1; clone size: -; V gene: TRBV27; CDR3 protein: ASSSAGAGDNEQF
J gene: TRBJ2-5; clone size: -; V gene: TRBV7-9; CDR3 protein: ASSFGQGQETQY
J gene: TRBJ2-3; clone size: -; V gene: TRBV18; CDR3 protein: ASSPPRRGAGDTQY
J gene: TRBJ1-6; clone size: once; V gene: TRBV6-6; CDR3 protein: ASRLWTGSLGSPLH
J gene: TRBJ1-4; clone size: -; V gene: TRBV6-1; CDR3 protein: ASSGEGATNEKLF
J gene: TRBJ2-7; clone size: -; V gene: TRBV27; CDR3 protein: ASGTSGPYEQY
J gene: TRBJ2-3; clone size: once; V gene: TRBV29-1; CDR3 protein: SAAREASGGAPDTQY
J gene: TRBJ2-2; clone size: -; V gene: TRBV5-1; CDR3 protein: ASSPLAGQAGELF
J gene: TRBJ2-7; clone size: -; V gene: TRBV5-1; CDR3 protein: ASSKRGGGSSYEQY
J gene: TRBJ2-6; clone size: few; V gene: TRBV4-1; CDR3 protein: ASSLTSGQIAGANVLT
J gene: TRBJ2-3; clone size: -; V gene: TRBV4-1; CDR3 protein: ASSQRDRVVADTQY
J gene: TRBJ2-2; clone size: -; V gene: TRBV18; CDR3 protein: ASSPRQGTGELF
J gene: TRBJ1-2; clone size: -; V gene: TRBV19; CDR3 protein: ASSIGEGRQVYGYT
J gene: TRBJ2-2; clone size: -; V gene: TRBV7-2; CDR3 protein: ASTTNTGELF
J gene: TRBJ2-5; clone size: -; V gene: TRBV18; CDR3 protein: ASSPTSPLGGNRYQETQY